This TCR beta chain comes out of a study of T-cell reconstitution after alpha-beta-depleted transplantation in children. Study-level findings and limits: As was reported, about two months after transplant, alpha-beta T cells came from several hundred expanded graft clones. The origin of high day-60 TCRbeta diversity in some patients lay in surviving recipient T cells and thymic progenitors. Hyperexpanded clones declined; after one year, newly produced T cells mostly supplied diversity.

This clonotype was detected ten times or more. Its target is not known. Preparation of the TCRbeta library involved a method that used unique molecular identifiers. TCRdb fed the PCR reads into MiXCR, producing one record per CDR3 protein. The sample carries around 4,200 distinct CDR3 sequences, 12% recorded once. This sample comprised PBMCs, mostly from graft donor cells, obtained 60 days after TCRalphabeta/CD19-depleted stem cell transplant. The receptor's source is a male patient between 2 and 15 years old who had a stem cell transplant for acute lymphoblastic leukemia, so the T cells may come from the graft donor.

The CDR3 is CSANGPGRVTETQYF. CDR3 bases: TGCAGTGCTAATGGGCCGGGGAGAGTAACAGAGACCCAGTACTTC. The chain carries TRBV20-1 and TRBJ2-5; weak D call: TRBD2 (5 bases). V was clipped by 4 bases and J by 4 bases, with 19 bases between them. The CDR3 length is 15 residues. Germline CDR1 DFQATT, CDR2 SNEGSKA (reference sequence).